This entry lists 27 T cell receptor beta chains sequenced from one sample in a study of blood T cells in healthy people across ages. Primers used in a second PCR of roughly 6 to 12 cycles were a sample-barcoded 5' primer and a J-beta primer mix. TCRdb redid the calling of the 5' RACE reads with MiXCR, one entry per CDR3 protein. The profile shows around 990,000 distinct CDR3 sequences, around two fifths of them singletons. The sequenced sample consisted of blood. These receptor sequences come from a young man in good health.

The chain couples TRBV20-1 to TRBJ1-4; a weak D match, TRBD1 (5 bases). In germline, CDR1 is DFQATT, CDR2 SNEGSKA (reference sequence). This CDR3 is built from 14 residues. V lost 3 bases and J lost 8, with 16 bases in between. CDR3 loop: CSASSTLGGEKLFF. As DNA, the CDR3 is TGCAGTGCTAGTTCGACTCTGGGGGGGGAAAAACTGTTTTTT.

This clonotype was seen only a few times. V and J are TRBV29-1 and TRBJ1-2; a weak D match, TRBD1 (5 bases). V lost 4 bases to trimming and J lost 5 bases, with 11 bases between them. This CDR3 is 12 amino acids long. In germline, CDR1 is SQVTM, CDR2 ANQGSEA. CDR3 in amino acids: CSVVGTEYGYTF. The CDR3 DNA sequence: TGCAGCGTTGTCGGGACTGAATATGGCTACACCTTC.

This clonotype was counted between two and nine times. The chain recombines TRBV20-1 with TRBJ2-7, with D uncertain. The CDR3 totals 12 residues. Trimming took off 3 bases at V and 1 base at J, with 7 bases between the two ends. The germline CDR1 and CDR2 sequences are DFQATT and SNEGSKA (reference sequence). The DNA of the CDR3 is TGCAGTGCTAGCCAGCAATCCTACGAGCAGTACTTC. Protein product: CSASQQSYEQYF.

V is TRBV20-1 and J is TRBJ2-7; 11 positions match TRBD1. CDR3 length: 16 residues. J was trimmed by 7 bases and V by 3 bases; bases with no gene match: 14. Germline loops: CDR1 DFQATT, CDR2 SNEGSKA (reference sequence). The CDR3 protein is CSARPRTGGSYNEQYF. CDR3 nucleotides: TGCAGTGCTAGGCCTAGGACAGGGGGCTCCTACAATGAGCAGTACTTC.

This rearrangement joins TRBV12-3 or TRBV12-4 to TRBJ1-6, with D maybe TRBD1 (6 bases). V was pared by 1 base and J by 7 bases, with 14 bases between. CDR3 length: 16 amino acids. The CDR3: CASSLEGGLPNSPLHF. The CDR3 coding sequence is TGTGCCAGCAGTTTAGAGGGGGGGCTCCCGAATTCACCCCTCCACTTT.

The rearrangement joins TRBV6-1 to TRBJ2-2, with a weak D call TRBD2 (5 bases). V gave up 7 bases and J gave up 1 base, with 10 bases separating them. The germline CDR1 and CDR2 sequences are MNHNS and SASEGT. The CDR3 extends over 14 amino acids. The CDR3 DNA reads TGTGCCAGCAATTTCGGGGTGAACACCGGGGAGCTGTTTTTT. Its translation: CASNFGVNTGELFF.

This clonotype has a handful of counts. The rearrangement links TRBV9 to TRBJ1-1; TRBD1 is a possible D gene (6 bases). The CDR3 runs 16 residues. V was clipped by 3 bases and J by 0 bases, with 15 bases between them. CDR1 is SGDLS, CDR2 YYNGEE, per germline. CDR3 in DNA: TGTGCCAGCAGCGCCGAGATACAGGGCATGAACACTGAAGCTTTCTTT. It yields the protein CASSAEIQGMNTEAFF. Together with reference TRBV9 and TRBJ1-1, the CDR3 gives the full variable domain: DSGVTQTPKHLITATGQRVTLRCSPRSGDLSVYWYQQSLDQGLQFLIQYYNGEERAKGNILERFSAQQFPDLHSELNLSSLELGDSALYFCASSAEIQGMNTEAFFGQGTRLTVV.

CDR3 bases: TGTGCCAGCAGTGTAACAGGGGGGGGTCGAGAGACCCAGTACTTC. Residues: CASSVTGGGRETQYF. V usage is TRBV12-3 or TRBV12-4 and J usage is TRBJ2-7; a weak D match, TRBD1 (8 bases). The end of the DNA fits TRBJ2-5 better, so the J call may be wrong. The CDR3 has 15 amino acids.

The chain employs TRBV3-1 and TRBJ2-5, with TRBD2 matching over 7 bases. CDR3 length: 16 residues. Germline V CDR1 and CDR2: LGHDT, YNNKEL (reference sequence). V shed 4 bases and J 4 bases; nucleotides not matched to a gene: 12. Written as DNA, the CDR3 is TGTGCCAGCAGCCTGCTCAGCGGGGTCGTAAGAGAGACCCAGTACTTC. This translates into CASSLLSGVVRETQYF.

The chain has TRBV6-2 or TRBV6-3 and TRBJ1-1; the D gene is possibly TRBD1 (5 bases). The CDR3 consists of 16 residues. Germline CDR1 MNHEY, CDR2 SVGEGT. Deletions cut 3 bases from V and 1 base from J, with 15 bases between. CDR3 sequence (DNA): TGTGCCAGCAGTTATAGCAGGGCGGTAAAGAACACTGAAGCTTTCTTT. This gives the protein CASSYSRAVKNTEAFF.

As DNA, the CDR3 is TGTGCCAGTAGTATTGGTAGCATGAACACTGAAGCTTTCTTT. Amino acids: CASSIGSMNTEAFF. This chain joins TRBV19 and TRBJ1-1, with unresolved D. Trimming cost V 3 bases and J 0 bases, with 8 bases left between them. This CDR3 has 14 amino acids. Germline-derived CDR1 and CDR2 are LNHDA and SQIVND (reference sequence).

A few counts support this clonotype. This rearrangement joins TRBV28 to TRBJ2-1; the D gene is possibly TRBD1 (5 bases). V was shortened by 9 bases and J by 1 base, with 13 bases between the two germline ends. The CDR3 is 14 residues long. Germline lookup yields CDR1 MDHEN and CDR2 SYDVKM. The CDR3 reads CASWQGRSYNEQFF. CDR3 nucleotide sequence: TGTGCCAGTTGGCAGGGTCGATCCTACAATGAGCAGTTCTTC.

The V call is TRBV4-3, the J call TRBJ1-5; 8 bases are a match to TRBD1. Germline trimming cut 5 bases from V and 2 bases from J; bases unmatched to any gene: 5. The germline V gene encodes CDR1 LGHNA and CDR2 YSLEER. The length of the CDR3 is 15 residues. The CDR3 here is CASSTDRGRNQPQHF. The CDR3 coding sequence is TGCGCCAGCAGCACAGACAGGGGTCGCAATCAGCCCCAGCATTTT.

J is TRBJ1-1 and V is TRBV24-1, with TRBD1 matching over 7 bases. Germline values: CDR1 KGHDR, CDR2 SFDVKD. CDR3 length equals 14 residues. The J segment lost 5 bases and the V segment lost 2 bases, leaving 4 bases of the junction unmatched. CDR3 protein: CATSDSRGRTEAFF. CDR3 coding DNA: TGTGCCACCAGTGATTCCAGGGGGAGAACTGAAGCTTTCTTT.

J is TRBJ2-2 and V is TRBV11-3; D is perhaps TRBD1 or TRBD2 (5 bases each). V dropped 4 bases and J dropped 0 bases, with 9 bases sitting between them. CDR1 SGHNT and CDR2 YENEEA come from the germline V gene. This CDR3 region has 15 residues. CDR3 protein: CASSSGRSNTGELFF. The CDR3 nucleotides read TGTGCCAGCAGCTCAGGGAGATCGAACACCGGGGAGCTGTTTTTT.

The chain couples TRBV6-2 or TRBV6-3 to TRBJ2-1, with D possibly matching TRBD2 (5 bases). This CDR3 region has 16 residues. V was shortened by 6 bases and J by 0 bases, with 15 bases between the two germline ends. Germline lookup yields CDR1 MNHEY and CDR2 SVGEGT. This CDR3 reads CASRLRTPSSYNEQFF. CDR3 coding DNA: TGTGCCAGCAGACTTAGGACTCCCAGCTCCTACAATGAGCAGTTCTTC.

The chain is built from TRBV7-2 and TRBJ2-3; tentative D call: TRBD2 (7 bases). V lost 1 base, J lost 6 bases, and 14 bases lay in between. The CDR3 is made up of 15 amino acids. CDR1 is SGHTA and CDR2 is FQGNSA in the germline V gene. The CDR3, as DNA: TGTGCCAGCAGCTTAGAACCGGGGGGCCGGGATACGCAGTATTTT. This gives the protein CASSLEPGGRDTQYF.

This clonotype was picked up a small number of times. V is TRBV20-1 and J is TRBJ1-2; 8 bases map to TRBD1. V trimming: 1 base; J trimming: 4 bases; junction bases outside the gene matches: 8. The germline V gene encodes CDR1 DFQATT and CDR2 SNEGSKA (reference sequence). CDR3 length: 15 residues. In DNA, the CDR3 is TGCAGTGCTAGAGTCCTCCTTACAGGGGGCTATGGCTACACCTTC. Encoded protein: CSARVLLTGGYGYTF.

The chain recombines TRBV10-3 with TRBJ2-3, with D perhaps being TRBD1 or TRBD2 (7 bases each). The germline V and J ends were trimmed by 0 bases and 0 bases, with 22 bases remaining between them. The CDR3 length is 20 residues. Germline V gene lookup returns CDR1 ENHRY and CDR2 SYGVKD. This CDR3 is CAISESTQGGIPLSTDTQYF. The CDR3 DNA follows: TGTGCCATCAGTGAGTCGACGCAGGGGGGGATACCCCTTAGCACAGATACGCAGTATTTT.

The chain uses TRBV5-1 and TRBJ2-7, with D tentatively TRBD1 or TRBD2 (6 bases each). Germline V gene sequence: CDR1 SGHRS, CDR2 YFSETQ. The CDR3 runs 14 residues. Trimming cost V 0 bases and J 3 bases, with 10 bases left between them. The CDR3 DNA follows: TGCGCCAGCAGCTTGGTACAGGGAGGCTACGAGCAGTACTTC. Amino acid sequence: CASSLVQGGYEQYF.

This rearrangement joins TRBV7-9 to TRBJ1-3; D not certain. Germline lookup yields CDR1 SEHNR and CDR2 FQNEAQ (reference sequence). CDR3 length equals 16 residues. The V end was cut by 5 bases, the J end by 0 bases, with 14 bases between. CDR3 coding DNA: TGTGCCAGCAGCCTCCAGACATTGGGCTCTGGAAACACCATATATTTT. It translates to CASSLQTLGSGNTIYF.

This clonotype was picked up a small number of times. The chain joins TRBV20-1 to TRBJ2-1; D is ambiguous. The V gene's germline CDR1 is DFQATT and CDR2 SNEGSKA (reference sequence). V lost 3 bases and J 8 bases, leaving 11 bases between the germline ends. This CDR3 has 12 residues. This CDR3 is CSASPLGDEQFF. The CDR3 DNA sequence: TGCAGTGCTAGCCCTCTGGGCGATGAGCAGTTCTTC.

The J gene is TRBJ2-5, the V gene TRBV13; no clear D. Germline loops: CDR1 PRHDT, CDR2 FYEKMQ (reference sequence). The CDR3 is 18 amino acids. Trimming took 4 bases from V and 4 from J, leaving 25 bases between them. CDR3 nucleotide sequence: TGTGCCAGCAGCTATAAAACCCGATCACTACAGTCGAGAGAGACCCAGTACTTC. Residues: CASSYKTRSLQSRETQYF.

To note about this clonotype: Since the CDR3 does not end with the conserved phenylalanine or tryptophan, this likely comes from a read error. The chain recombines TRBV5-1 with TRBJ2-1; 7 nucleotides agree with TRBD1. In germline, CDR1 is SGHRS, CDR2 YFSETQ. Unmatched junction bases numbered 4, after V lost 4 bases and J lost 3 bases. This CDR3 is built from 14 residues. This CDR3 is CASSPSGGYNEQFV. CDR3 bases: TGCGCCAGCAGCCCATCAGGGGGCTACAATGAGCAGTTCGTC.

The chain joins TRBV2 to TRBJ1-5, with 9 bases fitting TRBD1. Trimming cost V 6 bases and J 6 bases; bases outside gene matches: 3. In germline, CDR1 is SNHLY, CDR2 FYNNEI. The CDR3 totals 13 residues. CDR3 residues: CASRGDRAQPQHF. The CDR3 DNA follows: TGTGCCAGCAGGGGGGACAGGGCTCAGCCCCAGCATTTT.

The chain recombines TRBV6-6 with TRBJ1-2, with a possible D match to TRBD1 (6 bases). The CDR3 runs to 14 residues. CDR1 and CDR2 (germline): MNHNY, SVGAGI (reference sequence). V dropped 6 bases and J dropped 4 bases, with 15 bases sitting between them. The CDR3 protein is CASRIGDKTYGYTF. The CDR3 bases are TGTGCCAGCAGGATAGGGGACAAGACCTATGGCTACACCTTC.

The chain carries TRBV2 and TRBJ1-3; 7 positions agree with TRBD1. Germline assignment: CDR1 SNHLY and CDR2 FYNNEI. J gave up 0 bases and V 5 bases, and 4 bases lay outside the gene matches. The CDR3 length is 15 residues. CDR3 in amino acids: CASSRGTDSGNTIYF. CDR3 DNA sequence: TGTGCCAGCAGTCGTGGGACAGACTCTGGAAACACCATATATTTT. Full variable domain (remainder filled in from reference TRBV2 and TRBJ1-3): EPEVTQTPSHQVTQMGQEVILRCVPISNHLYFYWYRQILGQKVEFLVSFYNNEISEKSEIFDDQFSVERPDGSNFTLKIRSTKLEDSAMYFCASSRGTDSGNTIYFGEGSWLTVV.